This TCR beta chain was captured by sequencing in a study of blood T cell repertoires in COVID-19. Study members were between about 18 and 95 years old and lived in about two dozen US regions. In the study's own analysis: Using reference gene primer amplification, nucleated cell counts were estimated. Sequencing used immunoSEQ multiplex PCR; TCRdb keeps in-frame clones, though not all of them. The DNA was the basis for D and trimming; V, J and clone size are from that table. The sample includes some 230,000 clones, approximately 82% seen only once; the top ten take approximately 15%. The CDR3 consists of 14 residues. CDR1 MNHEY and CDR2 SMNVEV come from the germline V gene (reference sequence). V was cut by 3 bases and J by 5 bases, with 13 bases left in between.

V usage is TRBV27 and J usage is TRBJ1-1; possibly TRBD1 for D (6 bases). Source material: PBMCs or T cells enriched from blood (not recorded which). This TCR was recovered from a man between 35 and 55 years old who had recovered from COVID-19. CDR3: CASSFYRAGTEAFF. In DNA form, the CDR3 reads TGTGCCAGCAGTTTTTACAGGGCAGGGACTGAAGCTTTCTTT.